A single sample gave rise to the 30 T cell receptor beta chains below, sequenced in a study of blood T cell repertoires in COVID-19. Here immunoSEQ multiplex PCR was the method, and the copy in TCRdb shows in-frame clones only, minus some. The sample contains around 99,000 clones, 80% of which appear only once. Input material: peripheral blood. These receptor sequences come from a human donor in a cohort sampled during active or convalescent COVID-19.

The rearrangement joins TRBV18 to TRBJ2-5, with 7 bases aligning to TRBD1. The CDR3 spans 15 residues. Germline trimming cut 5 bases from V and 4 bases from J; bases unmatched to any gene: 10. Germline assignment: CDR1 KGHSH and CDR2 LQKENI. CDR3 DNA: TGTGCCAGCTCAAGGGACAGCGGCTCTTTAGAGACCCAGTACTTC. Amino acids: CASSRDSGSLETQYF.

Concerning this clone: The same CDR3 can be traced to other DNA sequences in this sample. This chain connects TRBV10-1 to TRBJ2-3; 8 bases agree with TRBD1. This CDR3 has 17 residues. V lost 3 bases, J lost 1 base, and 9 bases stayed unmatched. CDR1 is WNHNN and CDR2 is SYGVQD in the germline V gene (reference sequence). The CDR3 DNA sequence: TGCGCCAGCAGTGACCCCAGGGGGCAGGAAGGCACAGATACGCAGTATTTT. Amino acid sequence: CASSDPRGQEGTDTQYF.

The V gene is TRBV4-1, the J gene TRBJ1-4, with TRBD1 matching 8 bases. V shed 1 base and J 5 bases; nucleotides not matched to a gene: 9. Germline CDR1 MGHRA, CDR2 YSYEKL. CDR3 length: 17 amino acids. The CDR3 protein is CASSQGAGGYFNEKLFF. In DNA, the CDR3 is TGCGCCAGCAGCCAAGGGGCAGGGGGCTACTTCAATGAAAAACTGTTTTTT.

This rearrangement joins TRBV27 to TRBJ2-7; 11 positions match TRBD1. The germline gives CDR1 MNHEY, CDR2 SMNVEV (reference sequence). V trimming: 5 bases; J trimming: 3 bases; junction bases outside the gene matches: 3. The CDR3 spans 14 residues. The CDR3 DNA is TGTGCCAGCAGTACCGGGACAGGGGGCTACGAGCAGTACTTC. It translates to CASSTGTGGYEQYF.

The rearrangement links TRBV10-3 to TRBJ2-1; 11 positions match TRBD2. Germline CDR1 reads ENHRY; CDR2 reads SYGVKD. The CDR3 consists of 17 residues. V gave up 3 bases and J gave up 0 bases; unmatched junction bases: 4. The CDR3 protein is CAISDRTSGLSYNEQFF. DNA of the CDR3: TGTGCCATCAGTGATAGGACTAGCGGGCTCTCCTACAATGAGCAGTTCTTC.

The chain links TRBV18 to TRBJ1-5; D possibly corresponds to TRBD1 (6 bases). Per germline, CDR1 KGHSH and CDR2 LQKENI. The CDR3 spans 14 residues. V lost 4 bases, J lost 5 bases, and 12 bases lay in between. The CDR3 reads CASSLGGGDQPQHF. The CDR3 DNA follows: TGTGCCAGCTCACTCGGGGGGGGCGATCAGCCCCAGCATTTT.

The chain is built from TRBV6-2 or TRBV6-3 and TRBJ2-6; 9 positions match TRBD2. The CDR3 covers 18 residues. The germline V gene has CDR1 MNHEY and CDR2 SVGEGT. The J segment lost 4 bases and the V segment lost 6 bases, leaving 13 bases of the junction unmatched. CDR3 in DNA: TGTGCCAGCAGCCCCACTAGCGGGTCAAGTTCAGGGGCCAACGTCCTGACTTTC. It specifies CASSPTSGSSSGANVLTF.

The chain employs TRBV4-3 and TRBJ2-2; weak D call: TRBD2 (5 bases). Looked up from germline, CDR1 is LGHNA and CDR2 is YSLEER. Trimming left V 1 base short and J 7 bases short, with 10 bases between. The CDR3 is made up of 14 amino acids. The CDR3 DNA sequence: TGCGCCAGCAGCCAAGGGTGGGAGATCGGGGAGCTGTTTTTT. It translates to CASSQGWEIGELFF.

V usage is TRBV21-1 and J usage is TRBJ1-2. TRBV21-1 is deemed a pseudogene. This CDR3 comprises 12 residues. CDR3 sequence: CASIRGSRGYTF. The DNA for the CDR3 is TGTGCCAGCATCCGGGGGTCCCGTGGCTACACCTTC.

The chain carries TRBV7-3 and TRBJ2-3, with TRBD2 identical over 7 bases. Germline V gene sequence: CDR1 SGHTA, CDR2 FQGTGA. Germline trimming cut 5 bases from V and 2 bases from J; bases unmatched to any gene: 13. The CDR3 is 17 amino acids. The CDR3: CASSRTGWEGTTDTQYF. The CDR3 DNA reads TGTGCCAGCAGCAGAACCGGTTGGGAGGGAACCACAGATACGCAGTATTTT.

This sequence joins TRBV3-1 (or the pseudogene TRBV3-2) and TRBJ2-4, with TRBD1 matching 10 bases. There are 21 residues in the CDR3. J lost 8 bases, V lost 1 base, and 23 bases had no gene match. CDR1 is LGHDT and CDR2 is YNNKEL in the germline V gene (reference sequence). CDR3 DNA sequence: TGTGCCAGCAGCCAAGGCCACCCCCGGGACAGGGGAAGCGGTCGGAGAGACATTCAGTACTTC. This translates into CASSQGHPRDRGSGRRDIQYF.

The V call is TRBV27, the J call TRBJ2-7, with D unresolved. Looked up from germline, CDR1 is MNHEY and CDR2 is SMNVEV (reference sequence). Trimming pared 6 bases from V and 6 bases from J, leaving 15 bases between. This CDR3 contains 13 residues. In nucleotides, the CDR3 is TGTGCCAGCAGCGTACTGTACGGTCGCGAGCAGTACTTC. It is translated as CASSVLYGREQYF.

The V call is TRBV11-2, the J call TRBJ1-3; possible D gene TRBD1, 5 bases. In germline, CDR1 is SGHAT, CDR2 FQNNGV. This CDR3 spans 13 amino acids. Trimming removed 5 bases from V and 4 bases from J, with 9 bases in between. The CDR3 reads CASSTGLGNTIYF. The CDR3 nucleotides are TGTGCCAGCAGCACGGGACTGGGAAACACCATATATTTT.

V gene TRBV18 combines with J gene TRBJ2-1, with D perhaps TRBD1 (5 bases). The germline V and J ends were trimmed by 0 bases and 6 bases, with 15 bases remaining between them. Germline loops: CDR1 KGHSH, CDR2 LQKENI. The CDR3 is made up of 16 amino acids. The CDR3: CASSPPLGVLSNEQFF. The CDR3 nucleotides are TGTGCCAGCTCACCACCTCTAGGGGTCCTTAGCAATGAGCAGTTCTTC.

V and J are TRBV27 and TRBJ2-7; 11 bases map to TRBD2. V shed 2 bases and J 3 bases; nucleotides not matched to a gene: 3. CDR3 size: 15 residues. The V gene's germline CDR1 is MNHEY and CDR2 SMNVEV (reference sequence). The CDR3: CASSLGLAGRYEQYF. The CDR3 coding sequence is TGTGCCAGCAGTTTAGGACTAGCGGGCCGCTACGAGCAGTACTTC.

The V call is TRBV4-3, the J call TRBJ2-3; 8 bases map to TRBD2. Germline CDR1 is LGHNA and CDR2 is YSLEER. The CDR3 length is 18 residues. After removal of 0 bases from V and 1 base from J, the junction contained 9 bases not matched to a gene. The CDR3 DNA is TGCGCCAGCAGCCAAGATCCTGGCGGGAGGTGGGGCACAGATACGCAGTATTTT. Residues: CASSQDPGGRWGTDTQYF.

The V and J genes are TRBV18 and TRBJ2-7; D remains ambiguous. V was trimmed by 1 base and J by 3 bases, leaving 7 bases between them. Germline V gives CDR1 KGHSH, CDR2 LQKENI. The CDR3 extends over 13 amino acids. CDR3 in amino acids: CASSPQLGYEQYF. The CDR3 DNA reads TGTGCCAGCTCACCACAGCTAGGCTACGAGCAGTACTTC.

This clone came up a few times. This rearrangement joins TRBV7-8 to TRBJ1-1, with TRBD1 as a possible D gene (5 bases). The CDR3 is 13 residues long. V dropped 4 bases and J dropped 1 base, with 7 bases sitting between them. Germline values: CDR1 SGHVS, CDR2 FQNEAQ. The CDR3 protein is CASSSQENTEAFF. The CDR3 coding sequence is TGTGCCAGCAGCTCACAGGAGAACACTGAAGCTTTCTTT. Together with reference TRBV7-8 and TRBJ1-1, the CDR3 gives the full variable domain: GAGVSQSPRYKVAKRGQDVALRCDPISGHVSLFWYQQALGQGPEFLTYFQNEAQLDKSGLPSDRFFAERPEGSVSTLKIQRTQQEDSAVYLCASSSQENTEAFFGQGTRLTVV.

The J gene is TRBJ2-7, the V gene TRBV10-3; 8 positions match TRBD2. There are 14 residues in the CDR3. The V and J ends lost 5 bases and 3 bases, in that order; junction bases with no gene match: 6. CDR1 and CDR2 (germline): ENHRY, SYGVKD. The CDR3 DNA follows: TGTGCCATCAGTACCGGCGGGAGGCGCTACGAGCAGTACTTC. It translates to CAISTGGRRYEQYF.

In its sample, this clone was seen a few times. The genes are TRBV7-8 and TRBJ1-1; TRBD1 agrees at 8 bases. The CDR3 has 12 amino acids. The V gene's germline CDR1 is SGHVS and CDR2 FQNEAQ. With 5 bases clipped from V and 10 bases from J, the junction kept 6 bases outside the gene matches. CDR3 protein: CASSLPGQVAFF. CDR3 nucleotides: TGTGCCAGCAGCCTACCGGGACAGGTAGCTTTCTTT.

CDR3 DNA sequence: TGCAGTGCTAACATTCGTACCGAGCAGTACTTC. Residues: CSANIRTEQYF. The chain has TRBV20-1 and TRBJ2-7; D is unclear. The germline V gene encodes CDR1 DFQATT and CDR2 SNEGSKA (reference sequence). The CDR3 sequence is 11 residues long. Deletions cut 4 bases from V and 6 bases from J, with 10 bases between.

The CDR3 nucleotides are TGTGCCAGCAGTCTCAAGGGGGGGCGAGATACGCAGTATTTT. It specifies CASSLKGGRDTQYF. The V and J genes are TRBV6-5 and TRBJ2-3, with a weak D call TRBD2 (7 bases). CDR1 and CDR2 (germline): MNHEY, SVGAGI. CDR3 length equals 14 residues. With 5 bases removed from V and 5 bases from J, the gap between germline ends came to 14 bases.

The CDR3 loop reads CASSTHLAGGRETQYF. CDR3 sequence (DNA): TGTGCCAGTAGTACGCATCTAGCGGGGGGGAGGGAGACCCAGTACTTC. The chain recombines TRBV19 with TRBJ2-5, with 12 bases matching TRBD2. Germline V lookup: CDR1 LNHDA, CDR2 SQIVND (reference sequence). This CDR3 is built from 16 residues. V was pared by 4 bases and J by 5 bases, with 8 bases of the junction left unmatched.

The chain carries TRBV5-1 and TRBJ1-2; D uncertain. The CDR3 is made up of 14 amino acids. Germline V gene data show CDR1 as SGHRS and CDR2 as YFSETQ. Trimming took off 2 bases at V and 5 bases at J, with 13 bases between the two ends. The CDR3 DNA follows: TGCGCCAGCAGCTTTCCAGGTACGGGGTATGGCTACACCTTC. Translation gives CASSFPGTGYGYTF.

The rearrangement joins TRBV7-9 to TRBJ2-2, with 7 bases matching TRBD2. V dropped 5 bases and J dropped 6; count of bases not matched to a gene: 15. The CDR3 contains 17 residues. Germline CDR1 is SEHNR and CDR2 is FQNEAQ (reference sequence). The CDR3 DNA reads as TGTGCCAGCAGCCCCACCCCAGCGGGATGGGTTCCCGGGGAGCTGTTTTTT. Residues: CASSPTPAGWVPGELFF.

This chain joins TRBV27 and TRBJ2-3; 13 nucleotides agree with TRBD2. The length of the CDR3 is 15 residues. CDR1 is MNHEY, CDR2 SMNVEV, per germline (reference sequence). The V segment lost 3 bases and the J segment 4 bases; nucleotides outside the gene matches: 1. CDR3: CASSLGTSGADTQYF. The CDR3 nucleotides are TGTGCCAGCAGTTTGGGGACTAGCGGGGCAGATACGCAGTATTTT.

This clone was detected only once. The V gene is TRBV4-3, the J gene TRBJ2-5; 16 bases align to TRBD2. Per germline, CDR1 LGHNA and CDR2 YSLEER. After removal of 2 bases from V and 4 bases from J, the junction contained 7 bases not matched to a gene. The CDR3 runs to 18 residues. This CDR3 is CASSQSGLAGGWGETQYF. The CDR3 region has the DNA TGCGCCAGCAGCCAATCGGGACTAGCGGGAGGGTGGGGAGAGACCCAGTACTTC.

This chain uses TRBV5-4 with TRBJ1-1; 8 nucleotides line up with TRBD1. The V gene end was trimmed by 1 base and the J gene end by 5 bases; junction bases not matched to a gene: 1. CDR1 SGHNT and CDR2 YYREEE come from the germline V gene (reference sequence). The CDR3 is made up of 13 amino acids. CDR3 region: CASSLRTGTEAFF. The CDR3 DNA reads as TGTGCCAGCAGCTTGAGGACAGGGACTGAAGCTTTCTTT.

The chain carries TRBV6-5 and TRBJ1-4, with 7 bases fitting TRBD1. V was pared by 6 bases and J by 6 bases, with 10 bases of the junction left unmatched. CDR1 and CDR2 (germline): MNHEY, SVGAGI. The CDR3 sequence is 15 residues long. CDR3 nucleotides: TGTGCCAGCAGGAAGCCGACAGGGTGGGATGAAAAACTGTTTTTT. Protein product: CASRKPTGWDEKLFF.

J is TRBJ1-1 and V is TRBV7-2; no clear D gene. In germline, CDR1 is SGHTA, CDR2 FQGNSA. V was clipped by 5 bases and J by 5 bases, with 12 bases between them. This CDR3 spans 13 amino acids. CDR3 in DNA: TGTGCCAGCAGCCGAAGCGGCGAGACTGAAGCTTTCTTT. Translation: CASSRSGETEAFF.